This T cell receptor (beta chain) stems from a study of blood T cell repertoires in COVID-19. Trimming removed 8 bases from V and 6 bases from J; junction bases left unmatched: 11. The CDR3 extends over 14 amino acids. CDR1 and CDR2 (germline): MDHEN, SYDVKM. Methods used by the authors: Reference gene primer amplification in the assay estimated nucleated cell counts. Generated by immunoSEQ multiplex PCR, the TCRdb table keeps only in-frame clones and is missing some. V, J and clone size are those of that table, while D and trimming were read from the DNA. The sample contains about 140,000 clones, 88% of which appear only once.

The origin of this receptor is a man aged 50 or older with active or convalescent COVID-19. The sequencing input was peripheral blood. V and J are TRBV28 and TRBJ2-7; 9 bases agree with TRBD2. Written as DNA, the CDR3 is TGTGCCAGCTGCGCGGGGGGGAGCAGGGCCGAGCAGTACTTC. It codes for CASCAGGSRAEQYF. The entire variable domain, with the rest obtained from reference TRBV28 and TRBJ2-7, is as follows: DVKVTQSSRYLVKRTGEKVFLECVQDMDHENMFWYRQDPGLGLRLIYFSYDVKMKEKGDIPEGYSVSREKKERFSLILESASTNQTSMYLCASCAGGSRAEQYFGPGTRLTVT.